These 16 T cell receptor beta chains came from one sample sequenced in a study of identical twins. TCRdb analysed the 5' RACE reads with MiXCR anew, one entry per CDR3 protein. Of about 240,000 distinct CDR3 sequences detected, approximately 12% appear once; the ten largest clones hold 4% to 5%. Separately, the same data were catalogued under a study of yellow fever vaccine responses in identical twins.

The specimen was memory (CD45RO+) T cells sorted from blood. These receptors originate from a woman aged 18-30 years in good health.

This clonotype was counted only a few times. One end of the junction is discordant with germline, which a read error may explain. The rearrangement uses TRBV7-7 and TRBJ2-5, with D tentatively TRBD1 (6 bases). Germline V gene lookup returns CDR1 SSHAT and CDR2 FNYEAQ (reference sequence). CDR3 length: 15 amino acids. The CDR3 sequence: CASSLGVNREETQYF. The DNA for the CDR3 is TGTGCTAGCAGCTTAGGAGTCAACAGGGAAGAGACCCAGTACTTC. Combining the CDR3 with reference TRBV7-7 and TRBJ2-5 gives the whole variable domain GAGVSQSPRYKVTKRGQDVTLRCDPISSHATLYWYQQALGQGPEFLTYFNYEAQPDKSGLPSDRFSAERPEGSISTLTIQRTEQRDSAMYRCASSLGVNREETQYFGPGTRLLVL.

This clonotype was seen many times. The genes are TRBV12-3 or TRBV12-4 and TRBJ2-1; D may correspond to TRBD1 or TRBD2 (5 bases each). The length of the CDR3 is 17 residues. The germline V and J ends were trimmed by 5 bases and 0 bases, with 17 bases remaining between them. The CDR3 DNA reads TGTGCCAGCAGTAACCGGGACCCCTTGAGCTCCTACAATGAGCAGTTCTTC. Translated: CASSNRDPLSSYNEQFF.

The rearrangement links TRBV15 to TRBJ2-1; a weak D match, TRBD2 (5 bases). Germline CDR1 is LNHNV and CDR2 is YYDKDF (reference sequence). The CDR3 consists of 15 residues. The V end was cut by 3 bases, the J end by 4 bases, with 13 bases between. The CDR3 coding sequence is TGTGCCACCAGCAGCGAGAGGGAGCCTTACAATGAGCAGTTCTTC. Translation: CATSSEREPYNEQFF.

This clonotype has only a few counts. This chain links TRBV7-2 with TRBJ2-6; no definite D call. V lost 10 bases and J lost 1, with 5 bases in between. Germline CDR1 is SGHTA and CDR2 is FQGNSA. The CDR3 contains 12 residues. In DNA form, the CDR3 reads TGTGCCACCGGATCTGGGGCCAACGTCCTGACTTTC. Its translation is CATGSGANVLTF.

V gene TRBV7-2 combines with J gene TRBJ2-7; TRBD1 might be the D (6 bases). CDR3 size: 15 residues. In germline, CDR1 is SGHTA, CDR2 FQGNSA. V gave up 6 bases and J gave up 3 bases, with 18 bases separating them. The CDR3 DNA sequence: TGTGCCAGCAGACCAACCACAGGGTTGTACTACGAGCAGTACTTC. This encodes CASRPTTGLYYEQYF. Variable domain in full (rest from reference TRBV7-2 and TRBJ2-7): GAGVSQSPSNKVTEKGKDVELRCDPISGHTALYWYRQSLGQGLEFLIYFQGNSAPDKSGLPSDRFSAERTGGSVSTLTIQRTQQEDSAVYLCASRPTTGLYYEQYFGPGTRLTVT.

V and J are TRBV20-1 and TRBJ2-7; D possibly corresponds to TRBD2 (6 bases). The CDR3 sequence is 14 residues long. CDR1 and CDR2 from the germline V gene are DFQATT and SNEGSKA (reference sequence). V was clipped by 0 bases and J by 5 bases, with 14 bases between them. The chain's CDR3 is CSARDGRDLDEQYF. The CDR3 DNA reads TGCAGTGCTAGAGATGGCCGGGACTTAGACGAGCAGTACTTC.

The chain recombines TRBV6-1 with TRBJ2-2; possible D gene TRBD1, 6 bases. There are 15 residues in the CDR3. Trimming removed 4 bases from V and 2 bases from J, with 11 bases in between. Germline loops: CDR1 MNHNS, CDR2 SASEGT. The CDR3 nucleotides are TGTGCCAGCAGTGCCCGGGACAAAAACACCGGGGAGCTGTTTTTT. Amino acids: CASSARDKNTGELFF.

V and J are TRBV27 and TRBJ2-1; 13 bases agree with TRBD2. The J segment lost 7 bases and the V segment lost 5 bases, leaving 5 bases of the junction unmatched. Per the germline V gene, CDR1 is MNHEY and CDR2 is SMNVEV (reference sequence). This CDR3 is built from 15 residues. CDR3 protein: CASSKPTSGRNEQFF. The CDR3 DNA reads as TGTGCCAGCAGTAAACCGACTAGCGGGAGGAATGAGCAGTTCTTC.

This clonotype showed up many times. The CDR3 bases are TGTGCCAGCAGCTTAGTGAGCTCCTACAATGAGCAGTTCTTC. Its protein is CASSLVSSYNEQFF. The chain employs TRBV5-5 and TRBJ2-1; D remains ambiguous. CDR3 size: 14 residues. V dropped 2 bases and J dropped 0 bases, with 6 bases sitting between them. Germline V CDR1 and CDR2: SGHKS, YYEKEE (reference sequence).

In its sample, this clonotype was seen many times. This sequence joins TRBV11-2 and TRBJ2-4; D remains unclear. The germline CDR1 and CDR2 sequences are SGHAT and FQNNGV. This CDR3 has 14 amino acids. The V end lost 4 bases, the J end lost 6 bases, and 13 bases lay between the germline ends. CDR3 residues: CASSYSVGINIQYF. The CDR3 DNA is TGTGCCAGCAGCTATTCAGTGGGCATAAACATTCAGTACTTC.

This clonotype was observed at least ten times. V and J are TRBV6-1 and TRBJ2-3; 11 bases are shared with TRBD2. V dropped 7 bases and J dropped 1; count of bases not matched to a gene: 4. Germline loops: CDR1 MNHNS, CDR2 SASEGT. This CDR3 is 15 amino acids long. The CDR3 loop is CASKGTSGRTDTQYF. CDR3 in DNA: TGTGCCAGCAAAGGGACTAGCGGACGCACAGATACGCAGTATTTT.

There are a few counts of this clonotype. The CDR3 coding sequence is TGTGCCATCAGGATAGCGGGAGACCGGGCTGAGCAGTTCTTC. Translating it yields CAIRIAGDRAEQFF. The chain carries TRBV10-3 and TRBJ2-1; TRBD2 matches 9 bases. Per the germline V gene, CDR1 is ENHRY and CDR2 is SYGVKD. The junction had 9 bases not matched to a gene; V was cut back by 6 bases and J by 9 bases. The CDR3 is 14 amino acids.

This clonotype was seen only a few times. V gene TRBV7-2 combines with J gene TRBJ2-1; TRBD2 might be the D (5 bases). Germline CDR1 SGHTA, CDR2 FQGNSA. V was pared by 5 bases and J by 7 bases, with 9 bases between. The CDR3 length is 12 residues. The CDR3 DNA sequence: TGTGCCAGCAGCCGAGGGCGAAATGAGCAGTTCTTC. As protein: CASSRGRNEQFF.

In its sample, this clonotype was seen many times. The chain joins TRBV29-1 to TRBJ2-3, with D possibly TRBD1 on 5 matching bases. V lost 3 bases and J lost 2, with 21 bases in between. The CDR3 runs 17 residues. In germline, CDR1 is SQVTM, CDR2 ANQGSEA. This chain's CDR3 is CSVERLLGQGSTDTQYF. CDR3 in DNA: TGCAGCGTTGAGCGCCTCCTAGGGCAGGGCTCCACAGATACGCAGTATTTT.

This clonotype was recorded a few times. The DNA for the CDR3 is TGCGCCAGCAGCCAATTAACAGGGGGCGATGGCTACACCTTC. Residues: CASSQLTGGDGYTF. V usage is TRBV4-1 and J usage is TRBJ1-2, with 9 bases that match TRBD1. V was clipped by 2 bases and J by 6 bases; unmatched bases: 4. CDR3 size: 14 residues. The germline CDR1 and CDR2 sequences are MGHRA and YSYEKL.

This clonotype was picked up one time. The rearrangement joins TRBV30 to TRBJ2-1, with D tentatively TRBD1 (7 bases). This CDR3 is 13 amino acids long. V lost 5 bases to trimming and J lost 5 bases, with 13 bases between them. Per the germline V gene, CDR1 is GTSNPN and CDR2 is SVGIG (reference sequence). CDR3 DNA sequence: TGTGCCTGGCAGGGGGGTGTTCACAATGAGCAGTTCTTC. It specifies CAWQGGVHNEQFF.